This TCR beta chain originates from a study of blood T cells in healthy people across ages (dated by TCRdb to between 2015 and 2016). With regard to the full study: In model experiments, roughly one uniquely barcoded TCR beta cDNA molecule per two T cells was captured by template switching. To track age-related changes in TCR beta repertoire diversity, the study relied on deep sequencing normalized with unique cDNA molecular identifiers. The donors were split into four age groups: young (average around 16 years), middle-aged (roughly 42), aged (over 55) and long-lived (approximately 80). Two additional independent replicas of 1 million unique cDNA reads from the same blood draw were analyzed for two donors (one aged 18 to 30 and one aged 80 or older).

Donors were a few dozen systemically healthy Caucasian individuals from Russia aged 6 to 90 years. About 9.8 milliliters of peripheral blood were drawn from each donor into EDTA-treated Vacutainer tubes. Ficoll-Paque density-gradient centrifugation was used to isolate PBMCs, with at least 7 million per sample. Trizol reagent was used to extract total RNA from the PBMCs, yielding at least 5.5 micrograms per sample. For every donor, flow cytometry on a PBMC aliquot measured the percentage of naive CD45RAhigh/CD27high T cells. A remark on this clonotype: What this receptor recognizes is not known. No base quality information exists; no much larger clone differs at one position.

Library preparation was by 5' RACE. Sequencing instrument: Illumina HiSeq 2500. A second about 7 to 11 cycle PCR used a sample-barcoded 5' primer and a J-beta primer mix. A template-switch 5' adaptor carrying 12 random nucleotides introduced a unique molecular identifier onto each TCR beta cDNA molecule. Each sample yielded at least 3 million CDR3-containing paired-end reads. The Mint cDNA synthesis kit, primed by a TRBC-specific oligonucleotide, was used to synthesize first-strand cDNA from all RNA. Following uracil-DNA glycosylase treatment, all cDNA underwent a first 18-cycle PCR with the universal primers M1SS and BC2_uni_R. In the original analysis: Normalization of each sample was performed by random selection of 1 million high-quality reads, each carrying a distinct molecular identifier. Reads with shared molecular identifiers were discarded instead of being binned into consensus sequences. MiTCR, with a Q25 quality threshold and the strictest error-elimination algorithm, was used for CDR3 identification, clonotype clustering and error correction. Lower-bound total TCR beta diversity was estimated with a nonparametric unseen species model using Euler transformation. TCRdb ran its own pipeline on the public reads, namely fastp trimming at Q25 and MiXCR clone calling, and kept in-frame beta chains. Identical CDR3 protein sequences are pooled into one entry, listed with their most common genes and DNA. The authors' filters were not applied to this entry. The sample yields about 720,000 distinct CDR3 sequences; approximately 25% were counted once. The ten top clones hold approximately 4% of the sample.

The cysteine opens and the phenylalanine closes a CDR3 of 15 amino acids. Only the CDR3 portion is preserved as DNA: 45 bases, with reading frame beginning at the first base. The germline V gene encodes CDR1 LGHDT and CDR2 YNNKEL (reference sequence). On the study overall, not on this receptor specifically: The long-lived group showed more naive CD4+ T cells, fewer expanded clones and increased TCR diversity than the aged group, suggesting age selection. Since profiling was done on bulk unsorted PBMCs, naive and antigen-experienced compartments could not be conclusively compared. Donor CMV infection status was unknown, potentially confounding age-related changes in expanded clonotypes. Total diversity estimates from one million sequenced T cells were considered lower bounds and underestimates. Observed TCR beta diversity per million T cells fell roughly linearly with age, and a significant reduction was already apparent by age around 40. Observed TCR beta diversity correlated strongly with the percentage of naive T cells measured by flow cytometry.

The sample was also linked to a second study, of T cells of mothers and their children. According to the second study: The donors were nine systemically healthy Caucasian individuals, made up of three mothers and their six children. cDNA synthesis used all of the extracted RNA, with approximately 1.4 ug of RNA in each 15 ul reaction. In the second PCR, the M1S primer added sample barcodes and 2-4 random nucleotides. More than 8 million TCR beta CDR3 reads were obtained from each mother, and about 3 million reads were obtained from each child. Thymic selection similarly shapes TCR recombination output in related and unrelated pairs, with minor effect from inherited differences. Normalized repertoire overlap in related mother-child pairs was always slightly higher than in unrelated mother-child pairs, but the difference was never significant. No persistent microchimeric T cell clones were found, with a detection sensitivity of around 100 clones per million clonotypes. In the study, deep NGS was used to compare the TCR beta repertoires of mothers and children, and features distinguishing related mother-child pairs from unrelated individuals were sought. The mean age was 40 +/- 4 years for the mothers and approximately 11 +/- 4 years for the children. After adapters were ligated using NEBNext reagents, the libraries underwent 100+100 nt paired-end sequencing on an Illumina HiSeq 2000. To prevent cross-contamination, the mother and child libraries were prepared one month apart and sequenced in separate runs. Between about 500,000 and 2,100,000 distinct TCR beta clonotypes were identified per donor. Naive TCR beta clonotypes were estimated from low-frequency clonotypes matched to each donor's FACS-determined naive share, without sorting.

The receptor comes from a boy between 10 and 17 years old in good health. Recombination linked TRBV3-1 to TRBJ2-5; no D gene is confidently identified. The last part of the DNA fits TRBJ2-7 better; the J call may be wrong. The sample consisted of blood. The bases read TGTGCCAGCAGCCAAGTCGATCGGGTCTCCTACGAGCAGTACTTC. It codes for CASSQVDRVSYEQYF.